This entry concerns a single T cell receptor beta chain. What it binds is unknown. A much larger clone lies a single base off, so this may be a read error. These data belong to a study of T cells in Graves' hyperthyroidism and ophthalmopathy. Overall study results and limits: Model output signaled ophthalmopathy a median around 6.9 months ahead of onset.

Germline CDR1 is MNHNS and CDR2 is SASEGT. The CDR3 has 17 residues. Trimming at V came to 7 bases and at J to 2 bases, leaving 16 bases not matched to a gene. TCR beta CDR3 region amplification was performed from RNA transcripts. In the first-round RT-PCR of the TCR CDR3, the HTBI primer set was used. One entry per CDR3 protein results from TCRdb running MiXCR on the multiplex PCR reads. This table has under 250,000 distinct CDR3 sequences, less than 20% appearing once. Patients aged 18 to 65 with hyperthyroidism were newly diagnosed, with duration under 2 months. The PBMCs were sourced from fresh peripheral blood (more than 9 ml).

Sequenced: blood. The J gene is TRBJ1-2, the V gene TRBV6-1, with 7 bases lining up with TRBD1. The clonotype comes from a woman aged 50 to 60 with Graves' hyperthyroidism. CDR3 region: CASIGRGTALANYGYTF. As DNA, the CDR3 is TGTGCCAGCATCGGGAGGGGGACAGCCTTGGCGAACTATGGCTACACCTTC.